Listed here is a single T cell receptor (beta chain). The data stem from a study of shared T cell receptors in the human thymus. Germline loops: CDR1 SGHRS, CDR2 YFSETQ. Trimming removed 4 bases at V and 6 bases at J, with 14 bases between. The CDR3 is 14 amino acids. The method was immunoSEQ multiplex PCR; TCRdb's version includes in-frame clones alone and lacks a portion of them. The data hold under 700,000 clones, with 75% to 85% observed a single time. Separately, the same data were catalogued under a study of human thymus T cells.

The genes are TRBV5-1 and TRBJ2-1, with D possibly TRBD2 on 6 matching bases. The receptor's source is a boy under two years old with a congenital heart defect. Sample: thymocytes. The CDR3 sequence: CASSRGSPRNEQFF. The CDR3 DNA sequence: TGCGCCAGCAGCCGGGGGTCCCCCCGCAATGAGCAGTTCTTC.